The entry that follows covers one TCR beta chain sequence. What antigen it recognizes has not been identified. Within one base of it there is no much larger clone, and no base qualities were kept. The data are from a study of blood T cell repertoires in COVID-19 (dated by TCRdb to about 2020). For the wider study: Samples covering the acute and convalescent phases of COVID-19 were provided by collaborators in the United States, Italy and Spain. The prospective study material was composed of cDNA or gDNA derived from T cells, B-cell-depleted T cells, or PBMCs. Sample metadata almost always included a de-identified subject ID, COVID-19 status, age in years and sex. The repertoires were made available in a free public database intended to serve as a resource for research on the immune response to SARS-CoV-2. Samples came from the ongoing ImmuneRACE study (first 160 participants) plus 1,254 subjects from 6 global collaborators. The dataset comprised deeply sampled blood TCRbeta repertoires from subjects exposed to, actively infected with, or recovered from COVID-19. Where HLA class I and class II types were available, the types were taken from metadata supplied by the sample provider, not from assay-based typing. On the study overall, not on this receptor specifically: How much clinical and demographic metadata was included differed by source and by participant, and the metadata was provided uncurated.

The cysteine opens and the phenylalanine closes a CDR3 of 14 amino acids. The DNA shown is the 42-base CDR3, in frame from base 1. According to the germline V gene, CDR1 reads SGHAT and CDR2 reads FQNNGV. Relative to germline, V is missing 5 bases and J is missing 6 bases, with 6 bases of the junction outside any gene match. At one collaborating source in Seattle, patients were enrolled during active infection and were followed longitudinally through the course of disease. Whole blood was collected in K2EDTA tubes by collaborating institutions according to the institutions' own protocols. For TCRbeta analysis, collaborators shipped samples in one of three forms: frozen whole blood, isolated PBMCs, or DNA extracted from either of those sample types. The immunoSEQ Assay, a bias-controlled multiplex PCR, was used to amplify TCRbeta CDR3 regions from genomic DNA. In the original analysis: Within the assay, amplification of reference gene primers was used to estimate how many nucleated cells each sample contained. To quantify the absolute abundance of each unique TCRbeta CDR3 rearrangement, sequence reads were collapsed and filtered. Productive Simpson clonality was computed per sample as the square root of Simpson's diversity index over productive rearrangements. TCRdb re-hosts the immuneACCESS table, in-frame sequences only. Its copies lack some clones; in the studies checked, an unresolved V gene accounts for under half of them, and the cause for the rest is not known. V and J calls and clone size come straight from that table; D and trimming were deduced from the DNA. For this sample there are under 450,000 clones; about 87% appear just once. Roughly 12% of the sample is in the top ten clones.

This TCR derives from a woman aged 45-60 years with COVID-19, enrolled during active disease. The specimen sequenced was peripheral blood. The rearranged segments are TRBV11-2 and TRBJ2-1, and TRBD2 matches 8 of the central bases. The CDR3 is CASSLLGGGNEQFF. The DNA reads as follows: TGTGCCAGCAGCCTACTCGGGGGGGGCAATGAGCAGTTCTTC.